This T cell receptor beta chain is from a study of T cell responses to AZD1222 COVID-19 vaccine. Notes on the study in general: At baseline, just a handful of AZD1222 recipients tested seropositive. Rises in breadth and depth of Spike-specific TCRs came after two AZD1222 doses. Vaccine-associated CD4 TCRs ranged over spike, dominating at 160-218 and 743-854. Clonal diversity was possibly underestimated, and the donors were mostly white British, with more females.

Trimming cost V 0 bases and J 4 bases; bases outside gene matches: 7. This CDR3 is 16 amino acids long. The V gene's germline CDR1 is SGHAT and CDR2 FQNNGV. This clone was seen just once. Its target is unknown. Profiled with immunoSEQ multiplex PCR; TCRdb holds only in-frame clones, not every one. The sample records 110,000 to 150,000 clones, over 90% being singletons. V gene TRBV11-2 combines with J gene TRBJ2-3; 7 nucleotides match TRBD2. The TCR was taken from an adult in good health. The starting material was peripheral blood, obtained on day 0 of AZD1222 vaccination. The CDR3 DNA reads as TGTGCCAGCAGCTTAGATCTTGGACTAGTTGCAGATACGCAGTATTTT. As protein: CASSLDLGLVADTQYF.